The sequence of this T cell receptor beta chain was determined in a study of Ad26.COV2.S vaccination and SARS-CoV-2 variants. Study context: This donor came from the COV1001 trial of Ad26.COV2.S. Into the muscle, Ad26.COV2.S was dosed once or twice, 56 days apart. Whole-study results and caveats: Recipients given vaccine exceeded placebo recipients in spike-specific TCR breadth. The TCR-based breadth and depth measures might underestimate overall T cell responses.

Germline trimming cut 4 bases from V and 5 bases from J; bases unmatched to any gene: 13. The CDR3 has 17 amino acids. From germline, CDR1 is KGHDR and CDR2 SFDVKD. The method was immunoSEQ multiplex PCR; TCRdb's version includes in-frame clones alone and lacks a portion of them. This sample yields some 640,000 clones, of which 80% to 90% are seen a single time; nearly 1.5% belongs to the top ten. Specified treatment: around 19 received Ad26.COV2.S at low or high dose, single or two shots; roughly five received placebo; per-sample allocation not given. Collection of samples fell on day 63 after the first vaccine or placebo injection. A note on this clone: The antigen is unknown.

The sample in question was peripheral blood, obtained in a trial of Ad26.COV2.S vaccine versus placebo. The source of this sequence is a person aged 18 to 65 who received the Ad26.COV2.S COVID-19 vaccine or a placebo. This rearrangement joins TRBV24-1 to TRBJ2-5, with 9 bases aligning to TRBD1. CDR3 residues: CATSDRGGDRVLETQYF. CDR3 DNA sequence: TGTGCCACCAGTGACCGGGGTGGGGACAGGGTGCTCGAGACCCAGTACTTC.